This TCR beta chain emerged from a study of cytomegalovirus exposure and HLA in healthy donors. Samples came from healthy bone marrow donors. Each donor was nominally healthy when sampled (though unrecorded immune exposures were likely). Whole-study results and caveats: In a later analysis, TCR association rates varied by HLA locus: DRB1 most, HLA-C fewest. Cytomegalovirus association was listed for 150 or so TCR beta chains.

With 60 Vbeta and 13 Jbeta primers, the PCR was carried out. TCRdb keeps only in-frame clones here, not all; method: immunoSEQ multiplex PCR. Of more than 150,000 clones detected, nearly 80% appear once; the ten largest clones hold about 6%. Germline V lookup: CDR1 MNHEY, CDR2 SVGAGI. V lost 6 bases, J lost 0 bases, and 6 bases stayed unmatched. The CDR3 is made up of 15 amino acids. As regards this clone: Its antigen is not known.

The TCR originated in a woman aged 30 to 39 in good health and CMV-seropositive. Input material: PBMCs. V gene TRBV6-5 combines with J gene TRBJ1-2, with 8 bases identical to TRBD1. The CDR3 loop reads CASRRQGNTNYGYTF. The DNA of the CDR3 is TGTGCCAGCAGGCGACAGGGGAACACTAACTATGGCTACACCTTC.